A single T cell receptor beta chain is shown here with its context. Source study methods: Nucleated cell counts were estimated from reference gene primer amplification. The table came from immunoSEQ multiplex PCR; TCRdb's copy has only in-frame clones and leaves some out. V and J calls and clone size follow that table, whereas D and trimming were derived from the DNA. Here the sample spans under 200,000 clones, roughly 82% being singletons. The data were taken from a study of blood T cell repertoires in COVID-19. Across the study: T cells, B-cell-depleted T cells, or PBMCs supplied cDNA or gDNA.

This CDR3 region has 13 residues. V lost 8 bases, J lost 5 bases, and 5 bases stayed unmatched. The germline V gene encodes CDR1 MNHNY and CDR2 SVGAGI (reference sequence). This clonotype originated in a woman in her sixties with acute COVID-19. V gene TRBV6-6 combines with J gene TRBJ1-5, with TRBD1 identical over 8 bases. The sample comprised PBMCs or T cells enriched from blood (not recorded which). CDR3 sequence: CASSETGDQPQHF. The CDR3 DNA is TGTGCCAGCTCCGAGACAGGGGATCAGCCCCAGCATTTT.